The rows below give T cell receptor beta chains drawn from one sample of a study. Using immunoSEQ multiplex PCR, the repertoire was profiled, and TCRdb retains in-frame clones only, with some absent. Among approximately 50,000 clones listed, 85% to 95% were seen once. The sequenced sample was PBMCs. Receptor source: a man aged 35-49 years with rheumatoid arthritis. Both conserved end residues are part of each CDR3. Each record gives: CDR3 protein, CDR3 DNA, V gene, clone size, J gene, D gene. The D gene is left open where the match is weak. Expanded clones are given a class, and other clones once, few, many or no size at all.

CASSLGGVSGSYNEQFF TGTGCCAGCAGCTTAGGGGGGGTTAGCGGCTCCTACAATGAGCAGTTCTTC TRBV7-8 - TRBJ2-1 -
CASSLDRGPSDIQYF TGTGCCAGCAGCTTAGATAGGGGGCCCTCGGACATTCAGTACTTC TRBV7-8 - TRBJ2-4 TRBD1
CASRRTSGGVGTQYF TGTGCCAGCAGACGGACTAGCGGGGGGGTAGGGACCCAGTACTTC TRBV6-5 - TRBJ2-5 TRBD2
CASSLIDEQRGYTF TGTGCCAGCAGCTTAATCGACGAACAACGAGGCTACACCTTC TRBV7-9 - TRBJ1-2 -
CASRTGPNSPLHF TGTGCCAGCAGGACAGGGCCCAATTCACCCCTCCACTTT TRBV28 - TRBJ1-6 TRBD1
CASSPDGPTSTDTQYF TGTGCCAGCAGCCCCGATGGGCCTACGTCCACAGATACGCAGTATTTT TRBV7-3 - TRBJ2-3 -
CASSRTVDTQYF TGCGCCAGCAGCCGGACTGTAGATACGCAGTATTTT TRBV5-1 - TRBJ2-3 -
CASPDWTGIRWAQYF TGTGCCAGCCCGGATTGGACTGGAATAAGGTGGGCGCAGTATTTT TRBV14 - TRBJ2-3 -
CASSLTGLAGSTDTQYF TGTGCCAGCAGTTTGACAGGTCTAGCGGGCTCCACCGATACGCAGTATTTT TRBV28 - TRBJ2-3 TRBD2
CASTMGTSVTGELFF TGTGCCAGCACCATGGGGACTAGCGTGACCGGGGAGCTGTTTTTT TRBV6-5 - TRBJ2-2 TRBD2
CARGGTSGDQETQYF TGTGCCAGAGGGGGGACTAGCGGGGACCAAGAGACCCAGTACTTC TRBV2 - TRBJ2-5 TRBD2
CASSFEPGLASAEQYF TGTGCCAGCAGCTTCGAACCGGGACTAGCTTCTGCCGAGCAGTACTTC TRBV9 - TRBJ2-7 TRBD2
CASSTGTAYPNTEAFF TGTGCCAGCAGTACCGGGACAGCGTATCCGAACACTGAAGCTTTCTTT TRBV28 - TRBJ1-1 TRBD1
CASRPLSNQPQHF TGTGCCAGCAGACCGCTTAGCAATCAGCCCCAGCATTTT TRBV6-5 once TRBJ1-5 -
CASSSAVSGNTIYF TGTGCCAGCAGCTCGGCGGTTTCTGGAAACACCATATATTTT TRBV5-6 once TRBJ1-3 -
CATSDTTSGRKETQYF TGTGCCACCAGTGATACCACTAGCGGGAGAAAAGAGACCCAGTACTTC TRBV24-1 - TRBJ2-5 TRBD2